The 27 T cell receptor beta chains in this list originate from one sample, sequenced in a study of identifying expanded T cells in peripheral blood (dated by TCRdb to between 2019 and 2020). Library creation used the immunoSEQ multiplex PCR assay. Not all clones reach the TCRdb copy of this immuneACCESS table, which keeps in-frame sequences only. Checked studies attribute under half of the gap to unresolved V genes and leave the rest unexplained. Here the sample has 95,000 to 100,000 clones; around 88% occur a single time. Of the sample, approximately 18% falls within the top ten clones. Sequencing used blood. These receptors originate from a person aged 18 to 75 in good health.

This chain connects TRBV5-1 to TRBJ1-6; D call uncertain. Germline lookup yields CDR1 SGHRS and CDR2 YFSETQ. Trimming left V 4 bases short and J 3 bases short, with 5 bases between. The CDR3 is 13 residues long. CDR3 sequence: CASSVDYNSPLHF. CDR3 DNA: TGCGCCAGCAGCGTTGACTATAATTCACCCCTCCACTTT.

The CDR3 coding sequence is TGCGCCAGCAGCTTCGGACTTAACACTGAAGCTTTCTTT. Amino acid sequence: CASSFGLNTEAFF. The V call is TRBV5-1, the J call TRBJ1-1, with no clear D. V lost 2 bases and J lost 2, with 7 bases in between. The germline V gene has CDR1 SGHRS and CDR2 YFSETQ. The CDR3 is made up of 13 amino acids. The whole variable domain, filled in from reference TRBV5-1 and TRBJ1-1, reads KAGVTQTPRYLIKTRGQQVTLSCSPISGHRSVSWYQQTPGQGLQFLFEYFSETQRNKGNFPGRFSGRQFSNSRSEMNVSTLELGDSALYLCASSFGLNTEAFFGQGTRLTVV.

Here the CDR3 reads CASSLEGATYGYTF. DNA of the CDR3: TGCGCCAGCAGCTTGGAGGGGGCGACCTATGGCTACACCTTC. The V gene is TRBV5-1, the J gene TRBJ1-2; 7 nucleotides match TRBD1. The CDR3 has 14 amino acids. The V gene end was trimmed by 0 bases and the J gene end by 4 bases; junction bases not matched to a gene: 3. Per germline, CDR1 SGHRS and CDR2 YFSETQ.

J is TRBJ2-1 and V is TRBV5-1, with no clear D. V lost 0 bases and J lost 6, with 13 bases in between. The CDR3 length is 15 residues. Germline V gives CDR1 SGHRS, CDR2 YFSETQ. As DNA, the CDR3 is TGCGCCAGCAGCTTGGCCGAGTGGCAGCCCAATGAGCAGTTCTTC. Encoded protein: CASSLAEWQPNEQFF. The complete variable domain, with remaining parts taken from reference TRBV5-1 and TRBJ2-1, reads KAGVTQTPRYLIKTRGQQVTLSCSPISGHRSVSWYQQTPGQGLQFLFEYFSETQRNKGNFPGRFSGRQFSNSRSEMNVSTLELGDSALYLCASSLAEWQPNEQFFGPGTRLTVL.

The CDR3 loop is CASSLTVRGELFF. The DNA of the CDR3 is TGTGCCAGCAGCTTAACTGTCCGCGGGGAGCTGTTTTTT. This chain uses TRBV11-2 with TRBJ2-2; unclear D gene. Germline loops: CDR1 SGHAT, CDR2 FQNNGV. The CDR3 is 13 residues long. The ends were cut back, 2 bases at V and 7 bases at J, with 8 bases in the middle.

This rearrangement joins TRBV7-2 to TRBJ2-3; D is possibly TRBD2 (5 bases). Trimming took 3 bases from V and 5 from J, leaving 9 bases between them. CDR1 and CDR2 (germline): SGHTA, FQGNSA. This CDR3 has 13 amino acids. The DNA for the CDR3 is TGTGCCAGCAGCTTGGACTTGGGAGATACGCAGTATTTT. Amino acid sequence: CASSLDLGDTQYF. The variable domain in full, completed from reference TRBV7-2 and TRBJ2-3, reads GAGVSQSPSNKVTEKGKDVELRCDPISGHTALYWYRQSLGQGLEFLIYFQGNSAPDKSGLPSDRFSAERTGGSVSTLTIQRTQQEDSAVYLCASSLDLGDTQYFGPGTRLTVL.

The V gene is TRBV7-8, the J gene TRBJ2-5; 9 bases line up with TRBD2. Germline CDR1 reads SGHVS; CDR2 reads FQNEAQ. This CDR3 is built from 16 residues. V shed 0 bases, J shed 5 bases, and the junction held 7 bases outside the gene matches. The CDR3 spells CASSLAYLAGWETQYF. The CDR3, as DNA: TGTGCCAGCAGCTTAGCGTATCTAGCGGGGTGGGAGACCCAGTACTTC.

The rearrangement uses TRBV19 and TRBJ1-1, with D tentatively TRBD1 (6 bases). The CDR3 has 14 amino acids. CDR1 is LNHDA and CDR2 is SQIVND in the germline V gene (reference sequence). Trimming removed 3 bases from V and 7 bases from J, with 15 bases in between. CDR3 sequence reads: CASSILPGDDEAFF. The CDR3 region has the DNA TGTGCCAGTAGTATTCTTCCAGGGGATGATGAAGCTTTCTTT.

The CDR3 DNA reads TGTGCCAGCAGCGCGGCAGGGGGAACTAATGAAAAACTGTTTTTT. Protein product: CASSAAGGTNEKLFF. V gene TRBV5-4 combines with J gene TRBJ1-4; TRBD1 matches 7 bases. In germline, CDR1 is SGHNT, CDR2 YYREEE (reference sequence). The CDR3 consists of 15 residues. Germline trimming cut 4 bases from V and 1 base from J; bases unmatched to any gene: 4.

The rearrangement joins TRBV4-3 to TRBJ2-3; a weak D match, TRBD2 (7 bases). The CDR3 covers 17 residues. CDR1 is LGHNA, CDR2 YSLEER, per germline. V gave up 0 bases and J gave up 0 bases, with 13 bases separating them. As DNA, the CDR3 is TGCGCCAGCAGCCAAGAGGGGAGGGGGATTAGCACAGATACGCAGTATTTT. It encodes CASSQEGRGISTDTQYF.

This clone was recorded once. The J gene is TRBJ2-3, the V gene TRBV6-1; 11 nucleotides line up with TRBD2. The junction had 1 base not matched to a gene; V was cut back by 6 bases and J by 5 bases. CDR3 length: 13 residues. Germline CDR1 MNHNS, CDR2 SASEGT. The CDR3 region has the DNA TGTGCCAGCAGGACTAGCGGGGTAGATACGCAGTATTTT. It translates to CASRTSGVDTQYF.

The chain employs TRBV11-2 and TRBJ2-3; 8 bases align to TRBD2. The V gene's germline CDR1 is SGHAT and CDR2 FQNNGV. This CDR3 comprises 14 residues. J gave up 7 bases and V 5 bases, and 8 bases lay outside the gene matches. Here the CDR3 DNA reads TGTGCCAGCAGCGCCACGGGGGGGCTATATACGCAGTATTTT. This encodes CASSATGGLYTQYF.

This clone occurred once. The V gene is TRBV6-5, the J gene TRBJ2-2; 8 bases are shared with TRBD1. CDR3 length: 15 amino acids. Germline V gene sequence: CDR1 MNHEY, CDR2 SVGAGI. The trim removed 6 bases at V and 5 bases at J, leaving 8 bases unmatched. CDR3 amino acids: CASRNQGASTGELFF. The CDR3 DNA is TGTGCCAGCAGAAACCAGGGGGCATCGACCGGGGAGCTGTTTTTT.

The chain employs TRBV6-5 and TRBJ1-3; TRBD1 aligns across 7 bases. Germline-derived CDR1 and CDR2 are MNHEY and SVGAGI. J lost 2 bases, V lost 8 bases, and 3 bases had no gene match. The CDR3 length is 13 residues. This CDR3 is CASHTGAGNTIYF. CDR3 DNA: TGTGCCAGCCATACAGGGGCTGGAAACACCATATATTTT.

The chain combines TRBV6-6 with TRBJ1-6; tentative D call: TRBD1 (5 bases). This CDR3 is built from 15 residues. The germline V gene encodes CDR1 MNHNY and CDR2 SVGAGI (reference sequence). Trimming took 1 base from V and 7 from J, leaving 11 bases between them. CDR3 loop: CASSYLGTDNSPLHF. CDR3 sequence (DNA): TGTGCCAGCAGTTACTTAGGGACCGACAATTCACCCCTCCACTTT.

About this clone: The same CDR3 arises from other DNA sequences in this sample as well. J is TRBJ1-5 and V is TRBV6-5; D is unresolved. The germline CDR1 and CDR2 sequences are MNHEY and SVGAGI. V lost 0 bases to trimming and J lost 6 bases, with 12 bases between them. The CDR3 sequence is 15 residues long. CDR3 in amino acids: CASSYSSAGGQPQHF. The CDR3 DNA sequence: TGTGCCAGCAGTTACTCTTCCGCAGGTGGTCAGCCCCAGCATTTT.

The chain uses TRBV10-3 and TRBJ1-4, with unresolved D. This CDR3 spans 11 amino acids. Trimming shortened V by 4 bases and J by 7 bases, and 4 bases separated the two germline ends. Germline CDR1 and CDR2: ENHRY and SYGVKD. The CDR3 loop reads CAISGGEKLFF. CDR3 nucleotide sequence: TGTGCCATCAGTGGTGGTGAAAAACTGTTTTTT.

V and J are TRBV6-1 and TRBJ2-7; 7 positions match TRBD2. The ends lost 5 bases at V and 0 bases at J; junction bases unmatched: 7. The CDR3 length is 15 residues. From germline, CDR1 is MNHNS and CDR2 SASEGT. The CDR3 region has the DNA TGTGCCAGCAGTTCGGGGGGTTCCTCCTCCTACGAGCAGTACTTC. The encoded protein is CASSSGGSSSYEQYF.

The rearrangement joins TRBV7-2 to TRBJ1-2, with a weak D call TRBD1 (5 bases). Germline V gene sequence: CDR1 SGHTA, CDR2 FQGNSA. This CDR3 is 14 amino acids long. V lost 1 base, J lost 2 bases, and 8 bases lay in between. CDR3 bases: TGTGCCAGCAGCTTAGGGCAGGGAAACTATGGCTACACCTTC. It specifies CASSLGQGNYGYTF.

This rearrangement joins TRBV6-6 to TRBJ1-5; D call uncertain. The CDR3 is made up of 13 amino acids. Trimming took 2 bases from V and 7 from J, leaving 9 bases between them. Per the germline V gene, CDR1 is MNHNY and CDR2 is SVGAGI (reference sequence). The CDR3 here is CASSYDDRQPQHF. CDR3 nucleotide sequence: TGTGCCAGCAGTTACGACGATCGGCAGCCCCAGCATTTT.

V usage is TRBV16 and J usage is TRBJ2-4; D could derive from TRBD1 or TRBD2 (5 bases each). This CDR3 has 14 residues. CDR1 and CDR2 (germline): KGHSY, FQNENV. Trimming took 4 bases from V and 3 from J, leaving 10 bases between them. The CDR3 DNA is TGTGCCAGCAGCCTCGGGGCTAGCAAAAACATTCAGTACTTC. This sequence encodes CASSLGASKNIQYF.

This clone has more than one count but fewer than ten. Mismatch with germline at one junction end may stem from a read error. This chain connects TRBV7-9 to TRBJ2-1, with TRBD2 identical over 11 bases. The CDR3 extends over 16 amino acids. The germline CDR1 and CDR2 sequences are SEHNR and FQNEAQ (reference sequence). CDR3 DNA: TGCGCCAGCAGCTCTCGGACTAGCGGGTCCTACAATGAGCAGTTCTTC. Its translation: CASSSRTSGSYNEQFF.

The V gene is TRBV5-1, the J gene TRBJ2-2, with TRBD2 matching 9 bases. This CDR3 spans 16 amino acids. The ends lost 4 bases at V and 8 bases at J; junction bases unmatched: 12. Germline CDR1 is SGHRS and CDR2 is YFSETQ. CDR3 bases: TGCGCCAGCAGCGCGGGACTAGCCACCCTTCTGGGGGAGCTGTTTTTT. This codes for CASSAGLATLLGELFF. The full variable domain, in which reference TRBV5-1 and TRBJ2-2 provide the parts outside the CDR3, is KAGVTQTPRYLIKTRGQQVTLSCSPISGHRSVSWYQQTPGQGLQFLFEYFSETQRNKGNFPGRFSGRQFSNSRSEMNVSTLELGDSALYLCASSAGLATLLGELFFGEGSRLTVL.

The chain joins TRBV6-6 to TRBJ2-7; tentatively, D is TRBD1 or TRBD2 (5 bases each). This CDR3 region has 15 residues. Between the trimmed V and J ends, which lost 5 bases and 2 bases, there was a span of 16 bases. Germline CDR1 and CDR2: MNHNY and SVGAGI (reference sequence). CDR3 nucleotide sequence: TGTGCCAGCAGTCACGAGGGGTACGGCGCCTACGAGCAGTACTTC. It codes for CASSHEGYGAYEQYF.

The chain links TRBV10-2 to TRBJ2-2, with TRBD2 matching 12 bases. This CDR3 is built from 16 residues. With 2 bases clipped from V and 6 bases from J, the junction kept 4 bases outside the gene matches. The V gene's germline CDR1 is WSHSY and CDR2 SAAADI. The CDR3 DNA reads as TGCGCCAGCAGTGAGAGCGGGACTAGCGGGCCCGGGGAGCTGTTTTTT. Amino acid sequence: CASSESGTSGPGELFF.

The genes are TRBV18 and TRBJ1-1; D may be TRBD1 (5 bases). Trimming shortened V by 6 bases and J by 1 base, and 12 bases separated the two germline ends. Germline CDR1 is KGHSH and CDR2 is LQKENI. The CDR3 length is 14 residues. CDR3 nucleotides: TGTGCCAGCTCGCCGGGACTCCAGAACACTGAAGCTTTCTTT. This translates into CASSPGLQNTEAFF.

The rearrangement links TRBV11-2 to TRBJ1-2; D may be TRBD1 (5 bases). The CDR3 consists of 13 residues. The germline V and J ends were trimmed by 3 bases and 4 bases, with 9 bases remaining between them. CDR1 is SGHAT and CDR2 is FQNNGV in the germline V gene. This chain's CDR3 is CASSFQGPYGYTF. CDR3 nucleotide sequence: TGTGCCAGCAGCTTCCAGGGCCCCTATGGCTACACCTTC.